The sequence of this T cell receptor (beta chain) was determined in a study of OX40 agonist ivuxolimab in advanced cancers. For the study in its entirety: The costimulatory receptor OX40 (CD134) was targeted by ivuxolimab, a fully human IgG2 agonistic monoclonal antibody. Peripheral TCRbeta sequencing was intended to test whether TCR sequence diversity was altered and clonal T-cell expansion was caused by ivuxolimab. Of the 50 to 55 dose-escalation patients, hepatocellular carcinoma was present in approximately 20, melanoma in roughly 15, renal cell carcinoma in 9 and head and neck cancer in 9. Partial responses were achieved by three dose-escalation patients, of whom one had hepatocellular carcinoma and two had cutaneous melanoma. Intravenous ivuxolimab was administered to patients every 2 weeks at six dose levels: 0.01, 0.1, 0.3, 1.5, 3 and 10 mg/kg. The paper covers the monotherapy dose-escalation part of the phase I ivuxolimab trial, which included N ≈ 52 patients. Prior anti-PD-1, anti-PD-L1 or anti-CTLA-4 therapy was permitted, and checkpoint inhibitors had been received by less than 45% of dose-escalation patients. The dose-escalation cohort was about 86% male with a mean age of approximately 60 years, ranging from roughly 23 to 90. The full study reports these points: Low levels of normalized T-cell clonal expansion were also shown by some nonresponding patients. Antigen specificity was not determined for the clonally expanded peripheral T cells. At doses from 0.1 to 3.0 mg/kg, clonal expansion was seen in both CD4+ and CD8+ blood T cells between baseline and week 6. In the 0.1-3.0 mg/kg groups, partial responders had among the lowest normalized peripheral clonal expansion, particularly in CD8+ T cells. On average, CD8+ T cells showed more expanded clones than CD4+ T cells after ivuxolimab.

In regard to this clone: This receptor's antigen is unknown. Base qualities are missing; no much larger clone stands one base away.

To sequence the TCRbeta CDR3 region, genomic DNA was isolated from the sorted cells. The immunoSEQ Assay was used to sequence the TCRbeta CDR3 regions. This immuneACCESS table, as held by TCRdb, lists in-frame sequences with V and J called but not all clones. Of the missing ones, under half trace to an unresolved V gene in checked studies; the others have no known cause. Present in this sample are under 95,000 clones, about nine tenths of which were seen just once. The ten top clones hold approximately 0.2% of the sample. The trial excluded patients who had a history of autoimmune disease or were on systemic immunosuppression. Peripheral blood for TCR sequencing was collected from all dose cohorts at baseline, on cycle 4 day 1, and on cycle 7 day 1. Samples came from an open-label, multicenter, first-in-human phase I dose-escalation trial of ivuxolimab. Adults with locally advanced or metastatic melanoma, renal cell, hepatocellular, or head and neck squamous cell carcinoma were enrolled in the trial. Before TCR sequencing, CD4+ T cells and CD8+ T cells were sorted from peripheral blood as separate populations.

The sequencing here drew on CD4+ or CD8+ T cells sorted from blood, taken in a trial of the OX40 agonist ivuxolimab. The origin of this receptor is an adult with an advanced solid tumor such as melanoma, head and neck, liver or kidney cancer.

DNA sequence: TGTGCCAGCAGTCCTCGTTTGGCAGGGGGTTCCTATGGAAAACTGTTTTTT. The translation is CASSPRLAGGSYGKLFF. The chain was built from TRBV27 and TRBJ1-4; 7 junctional bases match TRBD1. CDR3 length: 17 amino acids, cysteine to phenylalanine. CDR3 DNA is the only sequence kept; it has 51 bases, read in frame from the first base. CDR1 and CDR2, per the germline V gene (reference sequence), are MNHEY and SMNVEV. The germline V and J ends show losses of 5 bases and 10 bases respectively, and no gene match explains 19 bases of the junction.